One sample yielded the 16 T cell receptor beta chains listed below, sequenced in a study of T cells in Graves' hyperthyroidism and ophthalmopathy. Amplification of TCR beta CDR3 regions was performed using RNA transcripts as template. Primed by the HTBI set, a first-round RT-PCR was run on the TCR CDR3. MiXCR was run by TCRdb on the multiplex PCR reads, yielding one entry per CDR3 protein. This table holds 300,000 to 500,000 distinct CDR3 sequences, more than 12% found once. Sequenced sample: blood. These receptors were taken from a man between 45 and 60 years old with Graves' ophthalmopathy.

J is TRBJ1-5 and V is TRBV7-9; tentative D call: TRBD1 (6 bases). The CDR3 totals 14 residues. Trimming pared 6 bases from V and 3 bases from J, leaving 12 bases between. Germline-derived CDR1 and CDR2 are SEHNR and FQNEAQ (reference sequence). CDR3 nucleotide sequence: TGTGCCAGCAGGGAGGACAGATTCAATCAGCCCCAGCATTTT. Protein product: CASREDRFNQPQHF.

In its sample, this clonotype was seen many times. The rearrangement joins TRBV20-1 to TRBJ2-1; 10 positions match TRBD2. Trimming cost V 4 bases and J 4 bases; bases outside gene matches: 10. The CDR3 sequence is 16 residues long. Germline assignment: CDR1 DFQATT and CDR2 SNEGSKA (reference sequence). CDR3 bases: TGCAGTGCTAACACCCCGGGACTAGCGAATTACAATGAGCAGTTCTTC. This codes for CSANTPGLANYNEQFF.

V and J are TRBV11-1 and TRBJ2-7; the D call may be TRBD1 or TRBD2 (6 bases each). The CDR3 extends over 15 amino acids. Germline V gene data show CDR1 as SGHAT and CDR2 as FQDESV (reference sequence). V lost 3 bases, J lost 3 bases, and 15 bases lay in between. The CDR3 sequence: CASSLGWRGNYEQYF. The DNA for the CDR3 is TGTGCCAGCAGCTTGGGGTGGAGGGGGAACTACGAGCAGTACTTC. Full variable domain (rest looked up from reference TRBV11-1 and TRBJ2-7): EAEVAQSPRYKITEKSQAVAFWCDPISGHATLYWYRQILGQGPELLVQFQDESVVDDSQLPKDRFSAERLKGVDSTLKIQPAELGDSAMYLCASSLGWRGNYEQYFGPGTRLTVT.

The chain joins TRBV18 to TRBJ2-1; D gene ambiguous. In germline, CDR1 is KGHSH, CDR2 LQKENI. The CDR3 sequence is 12 residues long. V lost 6 bases to trimming and J lost 9 bases, with 12 bases between them. The CDR3 protein is CASSPTPREQFF. The CDR3, as DNA: TGTGCCAGCTCTCCCACCCCTCGTGAGCAGTTCTTC.

This clonotype was seen repeatedly, ten times or more. This sequence joins TRBV5-1 and TRBJ2-2; D may match TRBD1 or TRBD2 (5 bases each). Germline CDR1 is SGHRS and CDR2 is YFSETQ. Trimming removed 2 bases at V and 4 bases at J, with 12 bases between. There are 15 residues in the CDR3. CDR3 sequence reads: CASSLVGDRTGELFF. The CDR3 DNA follows: TGCGCCAGCAGCTTAGTGGGGGATCGCACCGGGGAGCTGTTTTTT.

The rearrangement links TRBV7-9 to TRBJ1-2, with a weak D call TRBD1 (6 bases). The CDR3 contains 15 residues. The ends were cut back, 5 bases at V and 3 bases at J, with 16 bases in the middle. Germline CDR1 and CDR2: SEHNR and FQNEAQ (reference sequence). In nucleotides, the CDR3 is TGTGCCAGCAGCCCCCACAGGGTTCGGGACTATGGCTACACCTTC. This gives the protein CASSPHRVRDYGYTF. The full variable domain, completed using reference TRBV7-9 and TRBJ1-2, is DTGVSQNPRHKITKRGQNVTFRCDPISEHNRLYWYRQTLGQGPEFLTYFQNEAQLEKSRLLSDRFSAERPKGSFSTLEIQRTEQGDSAMYLCASSPHRVRDYGYTFGSGTRLTVV.

Concerning this clonotype itself: The junction does not match germline at one end; this may be a read error. The chain couples TRBV6-1 to TRBJ2-1; the match to TRBD2 covers 9 bases. The CDR3 is made up of 15 amino acids. Germline V lookup: CDR1 MNHNS, CDR2 SASEGT. The CDR3 nucleotides are TGTGCCGGCAGTGAAGGAAGCGGGAGGTTATATGAGCAGTTCTTC. This encodes CAGSEGSGRLYEQFF.

J is TRBJ2-1 and V is TRBV3-1; 8 nucleotides agree with TRBD2. Germline values: CDR1 LGHDT, CDR2 YNNKEL (reference sequence). The J segment lost 7 bases and the V segment lost 2 bases, leaving 4 bases of the junction unmatched. This CDR3 comprises 14 residues. The CDR3 loop is CASSQRTSPNEQFF. The DNA for the CDR3 is TGTGCCAGCAGCCAACGGACTAGCCCAAATGAGCAGTTCTTC.

The J gene is TRBJ2-2, the V gene TRBV10-3, with D perhaps TRBD1 (6 bases). Germline V gene sequence: CDR1 ENHRY, CDR2 SYGVKD. V was shortened by 1 base and J by 6 bases, with 12 bases between the two germline ends. The CDR3 totals 15 residues. CDR3 protein: CAISEWSGESGELFF. The CDR3 bases are TGTGCCATCAGTGAGTGGTCAGGGGAGTCCGGGGAGCTGTTTTTT.

Regarding this clonotype: A junction boundary mismatches the germline segment, possibly from a read error. This sequence joins TRBV10-3 and TRBJ2-2; weak D call: TRBD2 (6 bases). The CDR3 consists of 13 residues. The germline V gene has CDR1 ENHRY and CDR2 SYGVKD. CDR3 sequence reads: CAINRESTRELFF. The CDR3 coding sequence is TGTGCCATCAATCGGGAGAGCACCCGGGAGCTGTTTTTT.

This clonotype appeared many times. The chain has TRBV7-3 and TRBJ2-1, with 9 positions matching TRBD1. With V trimmed by 4 bases and J by 4 bases, 5 bases remained unmatched. The germline CDR1 and CDR2 sequences are SGHTA and FQGTGA. This CDR3 has 15 amino acids. CDR3 loop: CASSSPGTGYNEQFF. The CDR3 DNA reads as TGTGCCAGCAGCTCTCCCGGGACAGGGTACAATGAGCAGTTCTTC.

The V call is TRBV27, the J call TRBJ1-6, with TRBD1 identical over 8 bases. V lost 7 bases and J lost 7; bases outside the gene matches: 6. Germline V CDR1 and CDR2: MNHEY, SMNVEV (reference sequence). The CDR3 runs to 14 residues. The CDR3 protein is CASKRTGRNSPLHF. The DNA for the CDR3 is TGTGCCAGCAAAAGGACAGGGCGGAATTCACCCCTCCACTTT.

The table lists this clonotype with many counts. This chain uses TRBV6-1 with TRBJ2-3; weak D call: TRBD2 (6 bases). Trimming removed 7 bases from V and 0 bases from J, with 8 bases in between. The CDR3 sequence is 13 residues long. Germline V gene lookup returns CDR1 MNHNS and CDR2 SASEGT. The CDR3 protein is CASMEGSTDTQYF. In DNA form, the CDR3 reads TGTGCCAGCATGGAGGGAAGCACAGATACGCAGTATTTT.

This clonotype was recorded at least ten times. The chain joins TRBV3-1 to TRBJ2-7, with 8 positions matching TRBD1. Trimming at V came to 3 bases and at J to 4 bases, leaving 8 bases not matched to a gene. The CDR3 length is 15 residues. Germline CDR1 LGHDT, CDR2 YNNKEL (reference sequence). The CDR3 coding sequence is TGTGCCAGCAGCCAGGCATCGGACAGGGAGTACGAGCAGTACTTC. This translates into CASSQASDREYEQYF.

This chain connects TRBV7-9 to TRBJ1-4; possible D gene TRBD1, 6 bases. This CDR3 region has 15 residues. V shed 5 bases and J shed 7 bases, with 17 bases lying between them. Germline V CDR1 and CDR2: SEHNR, FQNEAQ (reference sequence). This CDR3 reads CASSKAGGMGEKLFF. As DNA, the CDR3 is TGTGCCAGCAGCAAAGCCGGGGGCATGGGTGAAAAACTGTTTTTT.

This chain links TRBV18 with TRBJ2-7; 10 positions agree with TRBD1. J was trimmed by 0 bases and V by 1 base; bases with no gene match: 3. The CDR3 totals 16 residues. The V gene's germline CDR1 is KGHSH and CDR2 LQKENI. The CDR3 sequence: CASSPLGQGNSYEQYF. The CDR3 DNA reads as TGTGCCAGCTCACCACTGGGACAGGGGAACTCCTACGAGCAGTACTTC.